This T cell receptor beta chain was profiled in a study of CD8 T cells in Susac syndrome. CDR3 length equals 16 residues. Germline V gene lookup returns CDR1 DFQATT and CDR2 SNEGSKA (reference sequence). V lost 0 bases and J lost 7; bases outside the gene matches: 13. It was healthy donors who served as the controls, matched for age and sex. TEMRA cells were FACS-enriched, with CD8+ and CD4+ T cells isolated negatively. Random hexamers were used to reverse transcribe the RNA input (about 0.45 to 1 ug). The method of amplification for TCR beta CDR3 was immunoSEQ multiplex PCR, covering 54 Vbeta and 13 Jbeta. One entry per CDR3 protein results from TCRdb running MiXCR on the immunoSEQ multiplex PCR reads. The sample includes about 190,000 distinct CDR3 sequences, 85% to 95% seen only once; the top ten take approximately 0.1%.

The clonotype was recovered from a human donor in good health. This rearrangement joins TRBV20-1 to TRBJ2-5; TRBD1 aligns across 8 bases. The sample taken for sequencing was CD4+ T cells from PBMCs. CDR3 in amino acids: CSAREMDRARWGTQYF. CDR3 nucleotide sequence: TGCAGTGCTAGAGAAATGGACAGGGCCCGATGGGGGACCCAGTACTTC.